These T cell receptor beta chains were read from a single sample in a study of blood T cell repertoires in COVID-19. Profiling relied on immunoSEQ multiplex PCR, and the TCRdb table lists in-frame clones only, not all of them. In the table there are around 25,000 clones, 85% to 90% of which are singletons. Sample: peripheral blood. The receptors shown here come from a woman over 75 with acute or convalescent COVID-19. The conserved cysteine and the conserved F or W are not part of the CDR3 here. The D gene is left open where the match is weak.

V: TRBV18
J: TRBJ2-5
D: NA
length: 12
CDR3: ASSPPNAGKTQY

V: TRBV19
J: TRBJ1-5
D: TRBD1
length: 15
CDR3: ASSGGTGKNSNQPQH

V: TRBV10-3
J: TRBJ2-1
D: TRBD2
length: 14
CDR3: AIKRNGLAGGNEQF

V: TRBV7-2
J: TRBJ2-1
D: NA
length: 16
CDR3: ASSSPGVAPTTYNEQF

V: TRBV30
J: TRBJ1-1
D: TRBD1
length: 12
CDR3: AWSVTRGDTEAF

V: TRBV6-2/TRBV6-3
J: TRBJ1-1
D: NA
length: 11
CDR3: ASNYGGWTEAF

V: TRBV30
J: TRBJ1-1
D: NA
length: 11
CDR3: AWSQQGSTEAF

V: TRBV4-3
J: TRBJ2-1
D: TRBD2
length: 15
CDR3: ASSQVIASGRSNEQF

V: TRBV29-1
J: TRBJ2-2
D: TRBD2
length: 14
CDR3: SVRPGTSGGDGELF

V: TRBV6-5
J: TRBJ2-1
D: TRBD1
length: 13
CDR3: ASREGQGVHNEQF

V: TRBV21-1
J: TRBJ1-1
D: NA
length: 22
CDR3: ASSKEGPTRGTPTGGWANTEAF

V: TRBV9
J: TRBJ2-2
D: TRBD2
length: 14
CDR3: ASSAAGTSGTGELF

V: TRBV3-1/TRBV3-2
J: TRBJ1-4
D: NA
length: 12
CDR3: ASSQGQEREKLF

V: TRBV5-1
J: TRBJ2-7
D: TRBD2
length: 12
CDR3: ASSSGLANYEQY

V: TRBV7-2
J: TRBJ2-1
D: TRBD2
length: 12
CDR3: ASSRRTSGNEQF

V: TRBV2
J: TRBJ1-5
D: TRBD1
length: 13
CDR3: ASSNDRGGNQPQH

V: TRBV13
J: TRBJ2-2
D: NA
length: 12
CDR3: ASTSSWGAGELF

V: TRBV18
J: TRBJ2-7
D: NA
length: 14
CDR3: ASSPGNRGGSYEQY

V: TRBV3-1/TRBV3-2
J: TRBJ1-1
D: NA
length: 12
CDR3: ASSQGSGYTEAF

V: TRBV18
J: TRBJ1-1
D: NA
length: 13
CDR3: ASSPQGTWDTEAF

V: TRBV29-1
J: TRBJ1-5
D: NA
length: 14
CDR3: SVGGAGPLGNQPQH

V: TRBV19
J: TRBJ2-7
D: TRBD2
length: 10
CDR3: ASSFGGSEQY

V: TRBV19
J: TRBJ2-7
D: TRBD2
length: 12
CDR3: ASKASGRLYEQY

V: TRBV7-2
J: TRBJ2-7
D: TRBD2
length: 12
CDR3: ASSLQRGTYEQY

V: TRBV12-5
J: TRBJ2-2
D: TRBD1
length: 14
CDR3: ASGFTGGSNTGELF

V: TRBV5-1
J: TRBJ2-2
D: TRBD1
length: 13
CDR3: ASSLTGANTGELF

V: TRBV19
J: TRBJ2-5
D: TRBD2
length: 13
CDR3: ASSPGLAIQETQY

V: TRBV19
J: TRBJ2-2
D: NA
length: 13
CDR3: ASSNGHAFTGELF

V: TRBV5-1
J: TRBJ1-1
D: NA
length: 13
CDR3: ASSSRGRSLTEAF

V: TRBV30
J: TRBJ1-5
D: TRBD1
length: 13
CDR3: AWSVGGRGSQPQH

V: TRBV5-1
J: TRBJ1-2
D: NA
length: 10
CDR3: ASQGYNYGYT

V: TRBV7-9
J: TRBJ2-3
D: TRBD1
length: 13
CDR3: ASSSRTGGTDTQY

V: TRBV18
J: TRBJ2-5
D: NA
length: 12
CDR3: ASSGGGGLETQY

V: TRBV7-2
J: TRBJ1-5
D: NA
length: 11
CDR3: ASSSQGSQPQH

V: TRBV5-1
J: TRBJ2-5
D: TRBD2
length: 12
CDR3: ASSPAAGGGTQY

V: TRBV29-1
J: TRBJ2-2
D: NA
length: 11
CDR3: SAGPAGGRELF

V: TRBV7-2
J: TRBJ2-1
D: NA
length: 11
CDR3: ASRFEGRGEQF

V: TRBV5-6
J: TRBJ1-1
D: NA
length: 11
CDR3: ASSLDRGNEAF

V: TRBV7-9
J: TRBJ1-1
D: TRBD1
length: 15
CDR3: ASSLALGQGASTEAF